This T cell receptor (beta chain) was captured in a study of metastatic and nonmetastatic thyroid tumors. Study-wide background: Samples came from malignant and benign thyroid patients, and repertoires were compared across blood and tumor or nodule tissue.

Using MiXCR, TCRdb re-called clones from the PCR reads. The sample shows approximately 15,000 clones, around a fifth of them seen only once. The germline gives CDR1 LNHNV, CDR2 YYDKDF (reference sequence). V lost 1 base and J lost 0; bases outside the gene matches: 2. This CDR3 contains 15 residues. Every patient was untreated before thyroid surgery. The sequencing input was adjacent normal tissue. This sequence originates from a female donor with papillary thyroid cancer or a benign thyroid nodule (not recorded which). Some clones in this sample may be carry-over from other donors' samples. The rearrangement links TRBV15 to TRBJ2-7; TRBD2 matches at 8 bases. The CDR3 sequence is CATSRGGGTSYEQYF. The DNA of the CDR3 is TGTGCCACCAGCAGAGGCGGGGGGACCTCCTACGAGCAGTACTTC. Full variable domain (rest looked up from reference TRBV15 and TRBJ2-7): DAMVIQNPRYQVTQFGKPVTLSCSQTLNHNVMYWYQQKSSQAPKLLFHYYDKDFNNEADTPDNFQSRRPNTSFCFLDIRSPGLGDTAMYLCATSRGGGTSYEQYFGPGTRLTVT.